This TCR beta chain was identified in a study of T cell responses to AZD1222 COVID-19 vaccine. Study-wide findings and caveats: The study sampled repertoires only after the peak T cell response. Two doses of AZD1222 preceded a rise in Spike-specific TCR breadth and depth. Among the donors, most were white British and more were female, and clonal diversity was possibly underestimated.

V lost 5 bases and J lost 6; bases outside the gene matches: 1. CDR1 is SNHLY, CDR2 FYNNEI, per germline. This CDR3 region has 12 residues. Assay: immunoSEQ multiplex PCR; the TCRdb copy retains only in-frame clones and omits some. The sample lists about 94,000 clones; roughly 85% were seen once. Pooled together were second doses at about 4 or about 12 weeks. Points on this clone: Its antigen remains unknown.

Sequencing was performed on peripheral blood, taken 28 days after the second AZD1222 dose. This clonotype was sampled from an adult who received the AZD1222 COVID-19 vaccine. The chain combines TRBV2 with TRBJ1-1; 9 bases are shared with TRBD1. CDR3 region: CASSRQGAEAFF. CDR3 nucleotides: TGTGCCAGCAGTAGACAGGGGGCTGAAGCTTTCTTT. The full variable domain, rest sourced from reference TRBV2 and TRBJ1-1, is EPEVTQTPSHQVTQMGQEVILRCVPISNHLYFYWYRQILGQKVEFLVSFYNNEISEKSEIFDDQFSVERPDGSNFTLKIRSTKLEDSAMYFCASSRQGAEAFFGQGTRLTVV.